Below are 30 T cell receptor beta chains sequenced from a single sample in a study of cytomegalovirus exposure and HLA in healthy donors. 60 Vbeta and 13 Jbeta primers were used in PCR. The protocol was immunoSEQ multiplex PCR, while the TCRdb copy is restricted to in-frame clones and leaves out a portion. The top ten hold 2.5% to 3.5% of the sample, which has under 150,000 clones, over 65% seen once. Sequencing was carried out using PBMCs. Every receptor here comes from a woman aged 25 to 39 in good health and CMV-seropositive.

V and J are TRBV5-4 and TRBJ2-7; 12 bases are a match to TRBD1. V dropped 3 bases and J dropped 0; count of bases not matched to a gene: 1. Germline V CDR1 and CDR2: SGHNT, YYREEE (reference sequence). This CDR3 has 15 residues. The CDR3 region has the DNA TGTGCCAGCAGCTCGGGACAGGGGGCCTCCTACGAGCAGTACTTC. Its translation: CASSSGQGASYEQYF.

This chain joins TRBV5-1 and TRBJ2-1, with TRBD1 matching over 9 bases. Looked up from germline, CDR1 is SGHRS and CDR2 is YFSETQ. The CDR3 is made up of 15 amino acids. Losses at the gene ends were 4 bases for V and 3 bases for J; bases not matched to a gene: 5. The CDR3 DNA reads as TGCGCCAGCAGCGTAACAGGGGGCCTCTACAATGAGCAGTTCTTC. Translated: CASSVTGGLYNEQFF.

This clone was seen a single time. The CDR3 region is CASGAWAGYEQYF. The CDR3 region has the DNA TGTGCCAGCGGGGCATGGGCTGGGTACGAGCAGTACTTC. This chain joins TRBV4-2 and TRBJ2-7; D may be TRBD1 (5 bases). The CDR3 totals 13 residues. Between the trimmed V and J ends, which lost 8 bases and 4 bases, there was a span of 15 bases. Germline values: CDR1 LGHNA, CDR2 YNFKEQ.

The chain carries TRBV11-2 and TRBJ1-1, with D perhaps matching TRBD1 (5 bases). Germline CDR1 is SGHAT and CDR2 is FQNNGV. Trimming took off 0 bases at V and 3 bases at J, with 8 bases between the two ends. This CDR3 has 14 residues. The DNA of the CDR3 is TGTGCCAGCAGCTTAGATCGGGGGGACACTGAAGCTTTCTTT. It specifies CASSLDRGDTEAFF.

This clone appeared a single time. The rearrangement uses TRBV6-5 and TRBJ2-3; no clear D gene. CDR1 and CDR2 from the germline V gene are MNHEY and SVGAGI. This CDR3 has 14 residues. The V end was cut by 5 bases, the J end by 6 bases, with 15 bases between. The CDR3, as DNA: TGTGCCAGCAGTCGAAAGGCGCGAGCGGATACGCAGTATTTT. Encoded protein: CASSRKARADTQYF.

This clone was seen a few times. V is TRBV2 and J is TRBJ2-1; TRBD2 aligns across 9 bases. The CDR3 is 14 residues long. The V segment lost 7 bases and the J segment 4 bases; nucleotides outside the gene matches: 5. Per the germline V gene, CDR1 is SNHLY and CDR2 is FYNNEI. Written as DNA, the CDR3 is TGTGCCAGCAATCCAGCGGGGGGATACAATGAGCAGTTCTTC. This gives the protein CASNPAGGYNEQFF.

This clone occurred once. The V call is TRBV6-1, the J call TRBJ2-6, with a weak D call TRBD1 (5 bases). Trimming stripped 6 bases from V and 4 bases from J, with 7 bases between. There are 13 residues in the CDR3. In germline, CDR1 is MNHNS, CDR2 SASEGT. CDR3 nucleotides: TGTGCCAGCAGCTGGACAGGGGCCAACGTCCTGACTTTC. Translating gives CASSWTGANVLTF.

This clone was recorded once. At one boundary the junction diverges from the germline segment, which might be a read error. This chain joins TRBV5-1 and TRBJ1-1, with D perhaps matching TRBD1 (6 bases). The CDR3 runs 13 residues. Germline V lookup: CDR1 SGHRS, CDR2 YFSETQ. DNA of the CDR3: TGCGCCAGCAGCCTCTGGACAGAACAGGAAGTTTTCTTT. This gives the protein CASSLWTEQEVFF.

This chain uses TRBV6-6 with TRBJ2-2; 9 bases map to TRBD2. Germline CDR1 is MNHNY and CDR2 is SVGAGI (reference sequence). This CDR3 comprises 15 residues. The V segment lost 5 bases and the J segment 7 bases; nucleotides outside the gene matches: 8. CDR3 protein: CASSPLSGGVGELFF. Here the CDR3 DNA reads TGTGCCAGCAGTCCCCTTAGCGGGGGTGTCGGGGAGCTGTTTTTT.

The chain links TRBV28 to TRBJ1-5, with a weak D call TRBD1 (6 bases). The CDR3 length is 15 residues. Trimming stripped 6 bases from V and 2 bases from J, with 14 bases between. Germline CDR1 and CDR2: MDHEN and SYDVKM. The CDR3 loop is CASRYLRGGNQPQHF. As DNA, the CDR3 is TGTGCCAGCAGATACCTCAGGGGTGGCAATCAGCCCCAGCATTTT.

The V and J genes are TRBV10-3 and TRBJ2-3; D not certain. The CDR3 spans 12 residues. V was cut by 4 bases and J by 3 bases, with 5 bases left in between. Per germline, CDR1 ENHRY and CDR2 SYGVKD. This CDR3 reads CAISGETDTQYF. DNA of the CDR3: TGTGCCATCAGTGGAGAGACAGATACGCAGTATTTT.

This chain links TRBV7-9 with TRBJ1-2; D call uncertain. V lost 10 bases, J lost 4 bases, and 16 bases lay in between. This CDR3 is built from 13 residues. The germline CDR1 and CDR2 sequences are SEHNR and FQNEAQ (reference sequence). The CDR3 sequence: CATQLGLRYGYTF. The CDR3 bases are TGTGCCACCCAACTCGGGTTGCGCTATGGCTACACCTTC.

The chain is built from TRBV7-8 and TRBJ2-1; TRBD2 aligns across 7 bases. V was clipped by 4 bases and J by 5 bases; unmatched bases: 8. In germline, CDR1 is SGHVS, CDR2 FQNEAQ. CDR3 length: 15 residues. CDR3 DNA: TGTGCCAGCAGCTCCGGACTAGTAGGGCACAATGAGCAGTTCTTC. This codes for CASSSGLVGHNEQFF.

The chain links TRBV7-7 to TRBJ2-1, with a weak D call TRBD1 (6 bases). The germline V gene encodes CDR1 SSHAT and CDR2 FNYEAQ (reference sequence). V dropped 5 bases and J dropped 8 bases, with 25 bases sitting between them. The CDR3 has 17 residues. DNA for the CDR3: TGTGCCAGCAGCGTAACCTATCCCGGGACACGTCGAGATGAGCAGTTCTTC. Translated, it gives CASSVTYPGTRRDEQFF.

The chain recombines TRBV6-1 with TRBJ1-3; D is unclear. V shed 4 bases and J shed 0 bases, with 10 bases lying between them. Germline V lookup: CDR1 MNHNS, CDR2 SASEGT. The CDR3 runs to 15 residues. The CDR3: CASSGGVSSGNTIYF. The CDR3 nucleotides are TGTGCCAGCAGTGGGGGAGTAAGCTCTGGAAACACCATATATTTT.

The rearrangement links TRBV6-5 to TRBJ1-4; D gene uncertain. The V gene lost 5 bases and the J gene lost 4 bases, with 14 bases spanning the gap. The V gene's germline CDR1 is MNHEY and CDR2 SVGAGI. The CDR3 is made up of 15 amino acids. The chain's CDR3 is CASSKRWGDNEKLFF. The CDR3 nucleotides read TGTGCCAGCAGTAAACGTTGGGGAGATAATGAAAAACTGTTTTTT.

The chain has TRBV10-3 and TRBJ1-3; no clear D. Trimming removed 4 bases at V and 0 bases at J, with 7 bases between. The germline CDR1 and CDR2 sequences are ENHRY and SYGVKD. This CDR3 comprises 14 residues. CDR3 sequence reads: CAISAPGSGNTIYF. CDR3 coding DNA: TGTGCCATCAGTGCGCCAGGCTCTGGAAACACCATATATTTT.

This clone has a handful of counts. V and J are TRBV19 and TRBJ2-7; TRBD1 matches at 8 bases. CDR3 length equals 16 residues. Germline CDR1 is LNHDA and CDR2 is SQIVND (reference sequence). The J segment lost 3 bases and the V segment lost 5 bases, leaving 12 bases of the junction unmatched. CDR3 nucleotide sequence: TGTGCCAGTAGTGTTGAATCTCCGGGACAGGACTACGAGCAGTACTTC. Translating gives CASSVESPGQDYEQYF.

The chain uses TRBV27 and TRBJ2-1; TRBD1 agrees at 9 bases. Trimming at V came to 3 bases and at J to 7 bases, leaving 16 bases not matched to a gene. The CDR3 is 18 residues long. Germline V gene lookup returns CDR1 MNHEY and CDR2 SMNVEV (reference sequence). CDR3 coding DNA: TGTGCCAGCAGTTTTTCCTCCTACCCGGGACAGGGAAGAAATGAGCAGTTCTTC. Its translation is CASSFSSYPGQGRNEQFF.

The chain couples TRBV5-4 to TRBJ1-1, with TRBD1 identical over 7 bases. The CDR3 extends over 15 amino acids. With V trimmed by 3 bases and J by 4 bases, 9 bases remained unmatched. Germline CDR1 is SGHNT and CDR2 is YYREEE (reference sequence). CDR3 amino acids: CASSYTDRVGTEAFF. DNA of the CDR3: TGTGCCAGCAGCTACACCGACAGGGTGGGCACTGAAGCTTTCTTT.

The chain joins TRBV5-1 to TRBJ1-1; TRBD1 might be the D (6 bases). The germline CDR1 and CDR2 sequences are SGHRS and YFSETQ. Trimming took off 1 base at V and 7 bases at J, with 14 bases between the two ends. The CDR3 runs 14 residues. The CDR3: CASSLWTGGDEAFF. The CDR3 DNA follows: TGCGCCAGCAGCTTGTGGACGGGGGGCGATGAAGCTTTCTTT.

The V gene is TRBV10-1, the J gene TRBJ2-5; perhaps TRBD2 as D (6 bases). CDR1 and CDR2 from the germline V gene are WNHNN and SYGVQD (reference sequence). The CDR3 runs 13 residues. V lost 9 bases to trimming and J lost 4 bases, with 15 bases between them. CDR3 nucleotides: TGCGCCAGGAGCCCAGGGCGGGGAGAGACCCAGTACTTC. Translated: CARSPGRGETQYF.

This clone has a handful of counts. V is TRBV4-3 and J is TRBJ2-5; 14 bases are a match to TRBD2. The junction had 3 bases not matched to a gene; V was cut back by 1 base and J by 5 bases. This CDR3 is 16 amino acids long. Per the germline V gene, CDR1 is LGHNA and CDR2 is YSLEER. In DNA form, the CDR3 reads TGCGCCAGCAGCCAAGGGACTAGCGGGAGGCAGGAGACCCAGTACTTC. This gives the protein CASSQGTSGRQETQYF.

This chain links TRBV6-1 with TRBJ1-4; D is possibly TRBD1 (5 bases). Germline V CDR1 and CDR2: MNHNS, SASEGT. V was shortened by 6 bases and J by 4 bases, with 15 bases between the two germline ends. The CDR3 covers 15 residues. The CDR3 bases are TGTGCCAGCAGGGAGACAGTGTTCTTTAATGAAAAACTGTTTTTT. It encodes CASRETVFFNEKLFF.

The chain uses TRBV11-2 and TRBJ2-2; D uncertain. The CDR3 extends over 15 amino acids. The germline V gene has CDR1 SGHAT and CDR2 FQNNGV. V dropped 1 base and J dropped 1 base, with 7 bases sitting between them. Here the CDR3 DNA reads TGTGCCAGCAGCTTAGTGAAGCGGAACACCGGGGAGCTGTTTTTT. Translation gives CASSLVKRNTGELFF.

This clone was seen a handful of times. This chain connects TRBV7-9 to TRBJ1-2, with D perhaps matching TRBD1 (6 bases). The V gene lost 5 bases and the J gene lost 0 bases, with 10 bases spanning the gap. Germline-derived CDR1 and CDR2 are SEHNR and FQNEAQ (reference sequence). The CDR3 loop spans 14 amino acids. The CDR3 here is CASSPGQPNYGYTF. CDR3 bases: TGTGCCAGCAGCCCCGGACAGCCTAACTATGGCTACACCTTC.

Details on this clone: At the DNA level, this CDR3 is encoded by other sequences in the same sample as well. This chain uses TRBV5-1 with TRBJ2-5, with TRBD2 as a possible D gene (7 bases). Germline lookup yields CDR1 SGHRS and CDR2 YFSETQ. V lost 0 bases, J lost 4 bases, and 10 bases lay in between. The CDR3 contains 14 residues. The CDR3 DNA is TGCGCCAGCAGCTTGGGGGGGGGCCGAGAGACCCAGTACTTC. It is translated as CASSLGGGRETQYF.

The chain combines TRBV10-3 with TRBJ1-6; perhaps TRBD1 as D (5 bases). CDR3 length: 15 residues. CDR1 and CDR2 from the germline V gene are ENHRY and SYGVKD. With 6 bases removed from V and 7 bases from J, the gap between germline ends came to 16 bases. CDR3 nucleotides: TGTGCCATCAGCGACCTATGGGGGGAGAATTCACCCCTCCACTTT. Residues: CAISDLWGENSPLHF.

The chain carries TRBV18 and TRBJ2-7; D call uncertain. The germline V gene has CDR1 KGHSH and CDR2 LQKENI. CDR3 size: 13 residues. Trimming removed 3 bases from V and 2 bases from J, with 8 bases in between. Written as DNA, the CDR3 is TGTGCCAGCTCACCGGGCCACCCCTACGAGCAGTACTTC. The encoded protein is CASSPGHPYEQYF.

This chain links TRBV5-6 with TRBJ1-2; no clear D gene. Germline-derived CDR1 and CDR2 are SGHDT and YYEEEE. Between the trimmed V and J ends, which lost 2 bases and 5 bases, there was a span of 7 bases. CDR3 length equals 12 residues. CDR3 bases: TGTGCCAGCAGCTTCCAGAAATATGGCTACACCTTC. Translating it yields CASSFQKYGYTF.